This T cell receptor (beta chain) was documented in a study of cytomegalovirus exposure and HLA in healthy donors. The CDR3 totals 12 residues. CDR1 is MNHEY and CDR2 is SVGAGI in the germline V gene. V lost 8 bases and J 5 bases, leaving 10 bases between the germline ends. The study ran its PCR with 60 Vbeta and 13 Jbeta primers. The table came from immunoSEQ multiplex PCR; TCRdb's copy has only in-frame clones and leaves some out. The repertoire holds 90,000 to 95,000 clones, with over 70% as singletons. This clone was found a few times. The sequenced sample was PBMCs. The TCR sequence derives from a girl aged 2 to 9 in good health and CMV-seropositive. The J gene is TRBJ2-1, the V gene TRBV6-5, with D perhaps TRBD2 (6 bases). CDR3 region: CASWGGHNEQFF. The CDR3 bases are TGTGCCAGCTGGGGAGGCCACAATGAGCAGTTCTTC.